Each of the 28 T cell receptor beta chains below was sequenced from the same sample in a study of cytomegalovirus exposure and HLA in healthy donors (dated by TCRdb to the late 2010s). Library preparation used the immunoSEQ multiplex PCR assay. For the multiplex PCR, a mixture combining 60 forward primers for TCR Vbeta segments and 13 reverse primers for TCR Jbeta segments was used. Entries here come from immuneACCESS through TCRdb and include only in-frame sequences with V and J called. Some clones fail to appear in such tables; in the studies checked, an unresolved V gene covers under half of the shortfall, and the cause of the remainder is unknown. Across this sample there are about 140,000 clones, with over 70% seen only once. The ten largest clones capture approximately 7% of the sample. The sample comprised PBMCs. Every receptor here comes from a man aged 40-49 years in good health and CMV-seropositive.

This clone has more than one count but fewer than ten. This rearrangement joins TRBV11-1 to TRBJ2-3; D uncertain. CDR3 length: 14 amino acids. Trimming stripped 0 bases from V and 3 bases from J, with 7 bases between. Germline V gene data show CDR1 as SGHAT and CDR2 as FQDESV (reference sequence). The CDR3 bases are TGTGCCAGCAGCTTAGCTAGAATGACAGATACGCAGTATTTT. Translated, it gives CASSLARMTDTQYF.

The chain couples TRBV9 to TRBJ2-3; 7 positions match TRBD1. Germline V gene data show CDR1 as SGDLS and CDR2 as YYNGEE. The CDR3 is 17 amino acids. After removal of 0 bases from V and 2 bases from J, the junction contained 9 bases not matched to a gene. CDR3 protein: CASSVDGTATYTDTQYF. The DNA of the CDR3 is TGTGCCAGCAGCGTAGACGGGACAGCTACCTACACAGATACGCAGTATTTT.

This clone was seen a few times. The chain links TRBV6-5 to TRBJ2-7; D may be TRBD1 (5 bases). Trimming removed 2 bases from V and 8 bases from J, with 10 bases in between. CDR1 MNHEY and CDR2 SVGAGI come from the germline V gene. The CDR3 covers 12 residues. In nucleotides, the CDR3 is TGTGCCAGCAGTTACGCAGGGTCAAAGCAGTACTTC. Encoded protein: CASSYAGSKQYF.

This clone appeared a few times. V and J are TRBV4-2 and TRBJ1-1; tentatively, D is TRBD1 (6 bases). The germline gives CDR1 LGHNA, CDR2 YNFKEQ. Between the trimmed V and J ends, which lost 0 bases and 4 bases, there was a span of 15 bases. CDR3 length: 16 residues. CDR3 loop: CASSQESTGSLTEAFF. CDR3 in DNA: TGTGCCAGCAGCCAAGAATCCACAGGGTCTCTCACTGAAGCTTTCTTT.

The rearrangement joins TRBV27 to TRBJ2-7; D is possibly TRBD2 (6 bases). This CDR3 has 19 residues. Germline values: CDR1 MNHEY, CDR2 SMNVEV (reference sequence). Trimming took off 1 base at V and 8 bases at J, with 30 bases between the two ends. CDR3 in DNA: TGTGCCAGCAGTTTATTCGGGGGTTTAACTAGGGGACCCTTAACTAAGCAGTACTTC. Translated, it gives CASSLFGGLTRGPLTKQYF.

CDR3 nucleotides: TGTGCCAGCAGCTTAAACCCAGGCGACGGCGTCAGGTTTTTT. This sequence encodes CASSLNPGDGVRFF. This rearrangement joins TRBV7-6 to TRBJ1-4; D not certain. CDR1 SGHVS and CDR2 FNYEAQ come from the germline V gene. Trimming left V 2 bases short and J 16 bases short, with 20 bases between. The CDR3 is 14 residues long. The variable domain in full, completed from reference TRBV7-6 and TRBJ1-4, reads GAGVSQSPRYKVTKRGQDVALRCDPISGHVSLYWYRQALGQGPEFLTYFNYEAQQDKSGLPNDRFSAERPEGSISTLTIQRTEQRDSAMYRCASSLNPGDGVRFFGSGTQLSVL.

The CDR3 DNA reads TGCGCCAGCAGGGTAGCGGGAGGGAGGGAGACCCAGTACTTC. Amino acid sequence: CASRVAGGRETQYF. The rearrangement uses TRBV10-2 and TRBJ2-5; TRBD2 agrees at 11 bases. The trim removed 6 bases at V and 5 bases at J, leaving 5 bases unmatched. Germline V lookup: CDR1 WSHSY, CDR2 SAAADI. This CDR3 has 14 residues.

The rearrangement joins TRBV10-2 to TRBJ1-3, with unresolved D. V was pared by 2 bases and J by 2 bases, with 10 bases between. From germline, CDR1 is WSHSY and CDR2 SAAADI. CDR3 length: 15 residues. The DNA of the CDR3 is TGCGCCAGCAGTGAGACCGGGAATCCTGGAAACACCATATATTTT. Translating gives CASSETGNPGNTIYF.

CDR3 in amino acids: CASSPPYLDRGSSNQPQHF. DNA of the CDR3: TGTGCCAGCTCACCACCGTATTTGGACAGGGGGAGTAGCAATCAGCCCCAGCATTTT. The chain combines TRBV18 with TRBJ1-5; 10 nucleotides align to TRBD1. CDR3 length: 19 amino acids. Germline assignment: CDR1 KGHSH and CDR2 LQKENI. After removal of 0 bases from V and 0 bases from J, the junction contained 8 bases not matched to a gene.

The chain employs TRBV27 and TRBJ1-4, with D unresolved. The V gene's germline CDR1 is MNHEY and CDR2 SMNVEV (reference sequence). V lost 5 bases to trimming and J lost 7 bases, with 23 bases between them. The CDR3 is 17 residues long. Here the CDR3 reads CASSAAYSTGMGEKLFF. In DNA form, the CDR3 reads TGTGCCAGCAGTGCCGCATATTCCACGGGGATGGGTGAAAAACTGTTTTTT.

The chain links TRBV13 to TRBJ2-3, with D perhaps matching TRBD2 (6 bases). The V end was cut by 2 bases, the J end by 3 bases, with 12 bases between. The CDR3 consists of 15 residues. From germline, CDR1 is PRHDT and CDR2 FYEKMQ (reference sequence). The CDR3 spells CASSLIGGGTDTQYF. CDR3 nucleotides: TGTGCCAGCAGCTTAATTGGTGGGGGGACAGATACGCAGTATTTT.

This chain links TRBV7-2 with TRBJ2-1, with 11 bases lining up with TRBD2. Germline CDR1 reads SGHTA; CDR2 reads FQGNSA. With V trimmed by 4 bases and J by 6 bases, 5 bases remained unmatched. The CDR3 totals 15 residues. In DNA form, the CDR3 reads TGTGCCAGCAGCTCCCGACTAGCGGGGAGCAATGAGCAGTTCTTC. Translation gives CASSSRLAGSNEQFF.

This clone was seen once. The chain recombines TRBV5-7 with TRBJ2-3; 7 bases are a match to TRBD1. TRBV5-7 falls under the ORF class, with uncertain function. This CDR3 spans 18 amino acids. With 0 bases clipped from V and 4 bases from J, the junction kept 14 bases outside the gene matches. The CDR3 DNA follows: TGTGCCAGCAGCTTGGGGGCAGGGGGAGAAAAAATTCCAGATACGCAGTATTTT. It yields the protein CASSLGAGGEKIPDTQYF.

Remarks on this clone: Other DNA sequences in this sample translate to the same CDR3. The chain couples TRBV7-6 to TRBJ2-7, with a tentative D call TRBD2 (7 bases). V was cut by 0 bases and J by 6 bases, with 9 bases left in between. CDR3 length equals 13 residues. Looked up from germline, CDR1 is SGHVS and CDR2 is FNYEAQ. For the CDR3, the DNA is TGTGCCAGCAGCTTAGCGGGGGGGCGCGAGCAGTACTTC. Translated, it gives CASSLAGGREQYF.

The chain is built from TRBV5-1 and TRBJ2-1; 8 bases fit TRBD1. Germline loops: CDR1 SGHRS, CDR2 YFSETQ. V shed 3 bases, J shed 6 bases, and the junction held 5 bases outside the gene matches. The length of the CDR3 is 14 residues. The CDR3 DNA is TGCGCCAGCAGCTCCTTTGGGACAGGCAATGAGCAGTTCTTC. This gives the protein CASSSFGTGNEQFF.

The rearrangement joins TRBV27 to TRBJ1-5, with no clear D. V was cut by 4 bases and J by 3 bases, with 13 bases left in between. CDR1 MNHEY and CDR2 SMNVEV come from the germline V gene (reference sequence). The CDR3 covers 15 residues. CDR3 sequence (DNA): TGTGCCAGCAGTTCCGAGGCCGGTTTCAATCAGCCCCAGCATTTT. Translation gives CASSSEAGFNQPQHF.

The rearrangement uses TRBV7-2 and TRBJ2-7, with 12 bases fitting TRBD2. CDR3 length equals 16 residues. The trim removed 4 bases at V and 0 bases at J, leaving 4 bases unmatched. Looked up from germline, CDR1 is SGHTA and CDR2 is FQGNSA. DNA for the CDR3: TGTGCCAGCAGCTCGAGACTAGCGGGAGTCTCCTACGAGCAGTACTTC. Translating gives CASSSRLAGVSYEQYF. The whole variable domain, filled in from reference TRBV7-2 and TRBJ2-7, reads GAGVSQSPSNKVTEKGKDVELRCDPISGHTALYWYRQSLGQGLEFLIYFQGNSAPDKSGLPSDRFSAERTGGSVSTLTIQRTQQEDSAVYLCASSSRLAGVSYEQYFGPGTRLTVT.

The gene calls are TRBV12-5 and TRBJ2-7, with 7 bases fitting TRBD1. CDR3 length equals 15 residues. Trimming at V came to 6 bases and at J to 3 bases, leaving 11 bases not matched to a gene. The germline gives CDR1 LGHNT, CDR2 FRNRAP. CDR3 sequence (DNA): TGTGCTAGTGGCCTAGACAGGGTAATAGTCTACGAGCAGTACTTC. The encoded protein is CASGLDRVIVYEQYF.

This clone was seen once. CDR3 bases: TGTGCCAGTAGTGGAGGGAAATACTCCTACGAGCAGTACTTC. Translating it yields CASSGGKYSYEQYF. The genes are TRBV19 and TRBJ2-7, with a tentative D call TRBD2 (6 bases). The V gene's germline CDR1 is LNHDA and CDR2 SQIVND (reference sequence). The V gene lost 5 bases and the J gene lost 0 bases, with 11 bases spanning the gap. This CDR3 spans 14 amino acids.

The rearrangement joins TRBV19 to TRBJ2-7; the match to TRBD2 covers 8 bases. Trimming at V came to 5 bases and at J to 4 bases, leaving 7 bases not matched to a gene. CDR1 is LNHDA, CDR2 SQIVND, per germline (reference sequence). CDR3 length equals 14 residues. CDR3 region: CASSSAGGGYEQYF. The CDR3 DNA reads TGTGCCAGTAGTTCGGCGGGAGGAGGATACGAGCAGTACTTC.

On this clone itself: This sample includes further DNA sequences coding for the same CDR3. This chain connects TRBV9 to TRBJ2-2; no firm D call. Germline V gives CDR1 SGDLS, CDR2 YYNGEE. This CDR3 has 13 amino acids. Trimming cost V 0 bases and J 6 bases, with 6 bases left between them. The CDR3 sequence: CASSVVSSGELFF. The CDR3 DNA reads as TGTGCCAGCAGCGTAGTTTCGTCCGGGGAGCTGTTTTTT.

The genes are TRBV9 and TRBJ1-1; D unclear. The V gene lost 4 bases and the J gene lost 1 base, with 14 bases spanning the gap. The CDR3 length is 15 residues. Germline V lookup: CDR1 SGDLS, CDR2 YYNGEE. CDR3 bases: TGTGCCAGCAGCCGGGTTCCCGGTGGGAACACTGAAGCTTTCTTT. Translation gives CASSRVPGGNTEAFF.

In its sample, this clone was seen a few times. The chain carries TRBV13 and TRBJ2-7; 7 bases agree with TRBD2. Germline values: CDR1 PRHDT, CDR2 FYEKMQ (reference sequence). Trimming removed 4 bases from V and 0 bases from J; junction bases left unmatched: 9. The CDR3 is 16 amino acids. Here the CDR3 reads CASSWQASGGSYEQYF. In DNA, the CDR3 is TGTGCCAGCAGCTGGCAGGCTAGCGGAGGCTCCTACGAGCAGTACTTC.

The chain couples TRBV5-1 to TRBJ1-1, with 9 bases fitting TRBD1. The J segment lost 6 bases and the V segment lost 1 base, leaving 1 base of the junction unmatched. The CDR3 totals 13 residues. The germline V gene has CDR1 SGHRS and CDR2 YFSETQ. In nucleotides, the CDR3 is TGCGCCAGCAGCTTGCGGGACAGGGCTGAAGCTTTCTTT. It is translated as CASSLRDRAEAFF.

The J gene is TRBJ1-4, the V gene TRBV5-6; 9 bases are shared with TRBD1. The germline V gene has CDR1 SGHDT and CDR2 YYEEEE. With 4 bases clipped from V and 0 bases from J, the junction kept 4 bases outside the gene matches. The CDR3 runs to 16 residues. CDR3 protein: CASSVWDRATNEKLFF. The CDR3 DNA reads TGTGCCAGCAGCGTATGGGACAGGGCAACTAATGAAAAACTGTTTTTT.

The chain joins TRBV4-3 to TRBJ2-1, with a tentative D call TRBD1 (5 bases). Looked up from germline, CDR1 is LGHNA and CDR2 is YSLEER. V gave up 0 bases and J gave up 5 bases, with 11 bases separating them. This CDR3 spans 15 amino acids. The CDR3 DNA is TGCGCCAGCAGCCAAGATGGGGCCAGGGACAATGAGCAGTTCTTC. It yields the protein CASSQDGARDNEQFF.

The chain employs TRBV25-1 and TRBJ1-2; TRBD1 is a possible D gene (5 bases). The CDR3 covers 12 residues. CDR1 MGHDK and CDR2 SYGVNS come from the germline V gene. The CDR3 coding sequence is TGTGCGACTTCCGGGACTTCCTATGGCTACACCTTC. Protein sequence: CATSGTSYGYTF.

The V and J genes are TRBV6-5 and TRBJ1-6, with 9 bases lining up with TRBD1. The V gene's germline CDR1 is MNHEY and CDR2 SVGAGI. V was pared by 6 bases and J by 7 bases, with 7 bases of the junction left unmatched. This CDR3 has 15 residues. The CDR3 region is CASSRGQGRNSPLHF. CDR3 DNA: TGTGCCAGCAGCCGGGGACAGGGAAGGAATTCACCCCTCCACTTT.